These 27 T cell receptor beta chains came from one sample sequenced in a study of CD8+ T cells in alopecia areata. Indicated treatment: oral pan-JAK inhibitor, 5-10 mg twice daily. Extraction of RNA preceded its reverse transcription into cDNA, which served as the sequencing template. Sequencing was performed with immunoSEQ multiplex PCR; in TCRdb, only in-frame clones are kept and a portion is missing. The profile covers 250,000 to 300,000 clones, with 58% appearing a single time and under 2% taken by the ten largest. The sample in question was CD4+ T cells sorted from blood, obtained at week 24, from a patient treated with tofacitinib. The origin of the receptors is a human donor with alopecia areata.

In its sample, this clone was seen a few times. The genes are TRBV7-2 and TRBJ2-2; D not resolved. Germline V gives CDR1 SGHTA, CDR2 FQGNSA. V lost 1 base and J lost 8, with 11 bases in between. The CDR3 runs to 14 residues. The CDR3 coding sequence is TGTGCCAGCAGCTTAGGCTTGCTCTATGGGGAGCTGTTTTTT. It translates to CASSLGLLYGELFF.

The genes are TRBV7-8 and TRBJ2-3; D is unclear. Trimming took 1 base from V and 4 from J, leaving 9 bases between them. The CDR3 consists of 14 residues. CDR1 and CDR2 from the germline V gene are SGHVS and FQNEAQ. CDR3 in DNA: TGTGCCAGCAGCTTAGGAGGTGGGGCAGATACGCAGTATTTT. Its translation is CASSLGGGADTQYF.

This clone occurred a few times. The chain carries TRBV7-2 and TRBJ1-2; D ambiguous. CDR3 size: 13 residues. V was pared by 2 bases and J by 4 bases, with 8 bases between. Germline loops: CDR1 SGHTA, CDR2 FQGNSA. The CDR3 nucleotides read TGTGCCAGCAGCTTAACAGAACTCTATGGCTACACCTTC. Amino acids: CASSLTELYGYTF.

The rearrangement joins TRBV18 to TRBJ2-3; D not resolved. The germline V gene encodes CDR1 KGHSH and CDR2 LQKENI. This CDR3 comprises 14 residues. Trimming left V 3 bases short and J 0 bases short, with 7 bases between. Here the CDR3 DNA reads TGTGCCAGCTCACCGTATGGAAGCACAGATACGCAGTATTTT. This gives the protein CASSPYGSTDTQYF.

The gene calls are TRBV5-1 and TRBJ1-1; no clear D gene. The CDR3 consists of 14 residues. V gave up 0 bases and J gave up 11 bases, with 17 bases separating them. Germline loops: CDR1 SGHRS, CDR2 YFSETQ. The CDR3 DNA sequence: TGCGCCAGCAGCTTGGAGGGCCGCGGGCGTGGTGCTTTCTTT. This translates into CASSLEGRGRGAFF.

The table lists this clone with a few counts. This chain uses TRBV29-1 with TRBJ1-1; TRBD1 matches at 8 bases. Trimming cost V 6 bases and J 8 bases; bases outside gene matches: 11. The germline CDR1 and CDR2 sequences are SQVTM and ANQGSEA. There are 13 residues in the CDR3. The CDR3 DNA reads as TGCAGCGTGCCTGGACAGGGTGGCCTAGAAGCTTTCTTT. Translating it yields CSVPGQGGLEAFF.

The chain uses TRBV6-5 and TRBJ1-1; D remains ambiguous. This CDR3 region has 13 residues. CDR1 and CDR2 from the germline V gene are MNHEY and SVGAGI. Trimming stripped 5 bases from V and 0 bases from J, with 7 bases between. This CDR3 reads CASSLSLNTEAFF. DNA of the CDR3: TGTGCCAGCAGTCTTTCATTGAACACTGAAGCTTTCTTT.

A few counts support this clone. V usage is TRBV28 and J usage is TRBJ2-7; unclear D gene. Trimming took off 2 bases at V and 2 bases at J, with 10 bases between the two ends. Germline V lookup: CDR1 MDHEN, CDR2 SYDVKM. CDR3 length: 14 amino acids. The CDR3 reads CASSLPSDPYEQYF. The DNA of the CDR3 is TGTGCCAGCAGTTTACCCTCCGACCCCTACGAGCAGTACTTC. Full variable domain (missing parts from reference TRBV28 and TRBJ2-7): DVKVTQSSRYLVKRTGEKVFLECVQDMDHENMFWYRQDPGLGLRLIYFSYDVKMKEKGDIPEGYSVSREKKERFSLILESASTNQTSMYLCASSLPSDPYEQYFGPGTRLTVT.

The rearrangement uses TRBV2 and TRBJ2-7; 7 nucleotides align to TRBD1. After removal of 10 bases from V and 3 bases from J, the junction contained 6 bases not matched to a gene. Germline V gene sequence: CDR1 SNHLY, CDR2 FYNNEI. This CDR3 has 12 amino acids. The CDR3 is CATGQDLYEQYF. The CDR3 region has the DNA TGTGCCACCGGACAGGACCTCTACGAGCAGTACTTC.

The J gene is TRBJ2-5, the V gene TRBV30; D unresolved. Germline CDR1 GTSNPN, CDR2 SVGIG (reference sequence). V was trimmed by 1 base and J by 3 bases, leaving 12 bases between them. The CDR3 is 14 amino acids. The chain's CDR3 is CAWSGTTPEETQYF. The DNA of the CDR3 is TGTGCCTGGAGTGGGACCACCCCCGAAGAGACCCAGTACTTC. The full variable domain, with the rest looked up from reference TRBV30 and TRBJ2-5, is SQTIHQWPATLVQPVGSPLSLECTVEGTSNPNLYWYRQAAGRGLQLLFYSVGIGQISSEVPQNLSASRPQDRQFILSSKKLLLSDSGFYLCAWSGTTPEETQYFGPGTRLLVL.

The CDR3 DNA is TGTGCCAGCAGGACAACAGGGGCCAGGCATCAGCCCCAGCATTTT. Translation gives CASRTTGARHQPQHF. The chain employs TRBV2 and TRBJ1-5; 7 nucleotides align to TRBD1. This CDR3 has 15 residues. Germline assignment: CDR1 SNHLY and CDR2 FYNNEI. The ends lost 6 bases at V and 5 bases at J; junction bases unmatched: 10.

The chain carries TRBV6-5 and TRBJ2-7; 9 nucleotides align to TRBD1. J was trimmed by 6 bases and V by 6 bases; bases with no gene match: 6. Germline V CDR1 and CDR2: MNHEY, SVGAGI. The CDR3 sequence is 13 residues long. The CDR3 nucleotides read TGTGCCAGCAGGCCTACAGGGGGCGGCGAGCAGTACTTC. It is translated as CASRPTGGGEQYF.

The rearrangement links TRBV30 to TRBJ2-1; D might be TRBD2 (5 bases). The length of the CDR3 is 13 residues. Per the germline V gene, CDR1 is GTSNPN and CDR2 is SVGIG (reference sequence). The V end lost 7 bases, the J end lost 4 bases, and 14 bases lay between the germline ends. This CDR3 reads CALGRGSYNEQFF. The CDR3 DNA reads TGTGCCTTGGGCCGGGGATCTTACAATGAGCAGTTCTTC.

The rearrangement links TRBV7-2 to TRBJ2-5; D not certain. V lost 1 base and J lost 4, with 7 bases in between. This CDR3 contains 13 residues. CDR1 SGHTA and CDR2 FQGNSA come from the germline V gene. The CDR3 reads CASSLDFGETQYF. The CDR3 bases are TGTGCCAGCAGCTTAGATTTCGGAGAGACCCAGTACTTC.

The rearrangement uses TRBV4-1 and TRBJ1-5; D ambiguous. The CDR3 covers 14 residues. Trimming took 0 bases from V and 4 from J, leaving 7 bases between them. CDR1 MGHRA and CDR2 YSYEKL come from the germline V gene. The CDR3 spells CASSQDPGNQPQHF. The CDR3 coding sequence is TGCGCCAGCAGCCAAGATCCGGGAAATCAGCCCCAGCATTTT.

This clone was found a few times. This sequence joins TRBV18 and TRBJ2-3, with D possibly being TRBD1 (5 bases). V lost 3 bases, J lost 4 bases, and 14 bases lay in between. The germline CDR1 and CDR2 sequences are KGHSH and LQKENI. This CDR3 region has 15 residues. The CDR3, as DNA: TGTGCCAGCTCACCTTACTCAGCAGGGTCAGATACGCAGTATTTT. It specifies CASSPYSAGSDTQYF. Variable domain in full (rest from reference TRBV18 and TRBJ2-3): NAGVMQNPRHLVRRRGQEARLRCSPMKGHSHVYWYRQLPEEGLKFMVYLQKENIIDESGMPKERFSAEFPKEGPSILRIQQVVRGDSAAYFCASSPYSAGSDTQYFGPGTRLTVL.

The genes are TRBV30 and TRBJ1-2, with D tentatively TRBD1 (5 bases). Germline assignment: CDR1 GTSNPN and CDR2 SVGIG (reference sequence). The V end lost 1 base, the J end lost 2 bases, and 26 bases lay between the germline ends. The CDR3 has 19 amino acids. CDR3 sequence reads: CAWSARGVWRPRGNYGYTF. The CDR3 region has the DNA TGTGCCTGGAGTGCCCGGGGGGTGTGGCGCCCCCGGGGCAACTATGGCTACACCTTC.

This chain links TRBV30 with TRBJ1-2; 8 bases are shared with TRBD1. J gave up 8 bases and V 0 bases, and 11 bases lay outside the gene matches. Per germline, CDR1 GTSNPN and CDR2 SVGIG (reference sequence). The CDR3 extends over 15 amino acids. DNA for the CDR3: TGTGCCTGGAGTGTACGGCGGCAGGGGGCGAGGGGCTACACCTTC. It codes for CAWSVRRQGARGYTF.

The V and J genes are TRBV29-1 and TRBJ2-1; D call uncertain. The CDR3 has 14 residues. Trimming took off 6 bases at V and 0 bases at J, with 12 bases between the two ends. CDR1 is SQVTM, CDR2 ANQGSEA, per germline. CDR3 in DNA: TGCAGCGTCCACGCGTCAATCTCCTACAATGAGCAGTTCTTC. Its protein is CSVHASISYNEQFF.

CDR3 region: CASSEGTGVEQFF. In nucleotides, the CDR3 is TGTGCCAGCAGCGAAGGGACAGGGGTCGAGCAGTTCTTC. The V gene is TRBV7-9, the J gene TRBJ2-1; TRBD1 agrees at 10 bases. Germline CDR1 and CDR2: SEHNR and FQNEAQ (reference sequence). The CDR3 covers 13 residues. V shed 5 bases, J shed 10 bases, and the junction held 5 bases outside the gene matches.

The CDR3 loop reads CASSQNPAGTPGTQYF. As DNA, the CDR3 is TGCGCCAGCAGCCAAAATCCTGCAGGGACACCGGGGACGCAGTATTTT. The chain links TRBV4-1 to TRBJ2-3, with D perhaps TRBD1 (6 bases). Trimming removed 2 bases at V and 9 bases at J, with 21 bases between. The CDR3 consists of 16 residues. Germline V gives CDR1 MGHRA, CDR2 YSYEKL.

In its sample, this clone was seen once. V and J are TRBV7-2 and TRBJ1-2, with 9 bases lining up with TRBD1. Germline CDR1 is SGHTA and CDR2 is FQGNSA. Trimming cost V 5 bases and J 6 bases; bases outside gene matches: 4. This CDR3 region has 13 residues. The CDR3 bases are TGTGCCAGCAGCCCGGGACAGGGCCATGGCTACACCTTC. Its protein product is CASSPGQGHGYTF.

The chain recombines TRBV29-1 with TRBJ2-5; a weak D match, TRBD1 (5 bases). The CDR3 loop spans 10 amino acids. V lost 7 bases, J lost 5 bases, and 8 bases lay in between. The germline gives CDR1 SQVTM, CDR2 ANQGSEA. The CDR3 DNA reads TGCAGCGGGGGCTTTGAGACCCAGTACTTC. It yields the protein CSGGFETQYF.

This clone turned up a few times. The gene calls are TRBV4-1 and TRBJ1-2; 9 bases match TRBD1. The CDR3 totals 15 residues. V was pared by 4 bases and J by 2 bases, with 5 bases of the junction left unmatched. Germline V gives CDR1 MGHRA, CDR2 YSYEKL. The CDR3 nucleotides read TGCGCCAGCAGCCCAGCACAGGGGGCGAACTATGGCTACACCTTC. This gives the protein CASSPAQGANYGYTF.

This clone was observed a few times. The chain is built from TRBV6-6 and TRBJ2-7, with D perhaps matching TRBD1 (5 bases). Germline lookup yields CDR1 MNHNY and CDR2 SVGAGI (reference sequence). The ends were cut back, 8 bases at V and 2 bases at J, with 13 bases in the middle. The CDR3 runs 13 residues. CDR3 sequence reads: CASSLVGAYEQYF. For the CDR3, the DNA is TGTGCCAGCTCCCTAGTAGGGGCCTACGAGCAGTACTTC.

This clone was seen a handful of times. The chain couples TRBV6-6 to TRBJ1-3; 8 positions agree with TRBD1. The CDR3 has 13 amino acids. The V and J ends lost 10 bases and 2 bases, in that order; junction bases with no gene match: 4. Looked up from germline, CDR1 is MNHNY and CDR2 is SVGAGI (reference sequence). CDR3: CAIQGAAGNTIYF. The CDR3 bases are TGTGCCATCCAGGGGGCGGCTGGAAACACCATATATTTT.

This clone was detected a few times. V and J are TRBV7-2 and TRBJ2-7; 9 nucleotides agree with TRBD1. The V gene's germline CDR1 is SGHTA and CDR2 FQGNSA. The CDR3 consists of 15 residues. V lost 4 bases, J lost 6 bases, and 10 bases stayed unmatched. The chain's CDR3 is CASSSTRDRASEQYF. CDR3 DNA sequence: TGTGCCAGCAGCTCAACTCGGGACAGGGCCTCCGAGCAGTACTTC.